Following are 18 T cell receptor beta chains from one sample sequenced in a study of human T cells and chemical hapten exposure. MiXCR, run by TCRdb on the RACE reads, gives a single entry per CDR3 protein. The table has 350,000 to 400,000 distinct CDR3 sequences, 6% to 7% seen once. The time point: patch test 2, 6 weeks after DPC sensitization. Treatment given: therapeutic diphenylcyclopropenone sensitization with weekly scalp DPC. The material was whole blood, obtained in connection with sensitization to the hapten diphenylcyclopropenone (DPC). Every receptor here comes from a woman younger than 30 with alopecia areata. Some clones in this sample may be carry-over from other donors' samples.

This clonotype was detected many times. V is TRBV7-9 and J is TRBJ1-2, with D unclear. V gave up 5 bases and J gave up 6 bases, with 16 bases separating them. This CDR3 spans 14 amino acids. CDR1 is SEHNR, CDR2 FQNEAQ, per germline (reference sequence). CDR3 in amino acids: CASSPVAGVDGYTF. CDR3 DNA sequence: TGTGCCAGCAGCCCCGTCGCGGGAGTTGATGGCTACACCTTC.

Many counts were recorded for this clonotype. This chain links TRBV7-8 with TRBJ1-4; D is possibly TRBD1 (5 bases). Germline lookup yields CDR1 SGHVS and CDR2 FQNEAQ. CDR3 size: 16 residues. With 0 bases removed from V and 3 bases from J, the gap between germline ends came to 11 bases. This chain's CDR3 is CASSLAFKGSNEKLFF. The CDR3 nucleotides read TGTGCCAGCAGCTTAGCCTTTAAGGGGTCTAATGAAAAACTGTTTTTT.

Many counts were recorded for this clonotype. This chain links TRBV12-3 or TRBV12-4 with TRBJ1-2; D may be TRBD1 (6 bases). V was cut by 8 bases and J by 0 bases, with 22 bases left in between. The CDR3 consists of 17 residues. The chain's CDR3 is CASFRLSGRGSNYGYTF. CDR3 in DNA: TGTGCCAGCTTCCGTCTCTCGGGCAGGGGTTCTAACTATGGCTACACCTTC.

This clonotype was counted at least ten times. This chain connects TRBV20-1 to TRBJ1-1; D gene unclear. In germline, CDR1 is DFQATT, CDR2 SNEGSKA (reference sequence). V lost 3 bases to trimming and J lost 3 bases, with 14 bases between them. This CDR3 comprises 14 residues. Written as DNA, the CDR3 is TGCAGTGCTAGCCGCTTCCCAGGAGACACTGAAGCTTTCTTT. It is translated as CSASRFPGDTEAFF.

This clonotype was counted a few times. V and J are TRBV7-9 and TRBJ2-3; 7 bases line up with TRBD2. The V gene's germline CDR1 is SEHNR and CDR2 FQNEAQ (reference sequence). After removal of 2 bases from V and 5 bases from J, the junction contained 25 bases not matched to a gene. The CDR3 is made up of 21 amino acids. The CDR3 sequence is CASSLPYPGPGGYWAQDTQYF. The CDR3 DNA reads as TGTGCCAGCAGCTTACCGTACCCGGGACCCGGGGGGTATTGGGCCCAAGATACGCAGTATTTT.

This clonotype has only a few counts. V is TRBV11-2 and J is TRBJ2-3; 13 bases map to TRBD2. Germline CDR1 SGHAT, CDR2 FQNNGV. V was pared by 0 bases and J by 6 bases, with 0 bases of the junction left unmatched. There are 15 residues in the CDR3. In nucleotides, the CDR3 is TGTGCCAGCAGCTTAGAACTAGCGGGAGGGGATACGCAGTATTTT. As protein: CASSLELAGGDTQYF.

This clonotype was seen many times. The J gene is TRBJ2-2, the V gene TRBV20-1; D possibly corresponds to TRBD1 (5 bases). Trimming took 3 bases from V and 6 from J, leaving 14 bases between them. This CDR3 contains 14 residues. CDR1 is DFQATT and CDR2 is SNEGSKA in the germline V gene (reference sequence). Here the CDR3 reads CSASYAGKAGELFF. The CDR3 DNA reads as TGCAGTGCTAGTTATGCAGGGAAGGCCGGGGAGCTGTTTTTT.

This clonotype was picked up a small number of times. This chain joins TRBV5-5 and TRBJ1-2, with D perhaps TRBD1 (6 bases). Trimming took 5 bases from V and 2 from J, leaving 19 bases between them. CDR1 is SGHKS and CDR2 is YYEKEE in the germline V gene (reference sequence). The CDR3 has 16 amino acids. The CDR3, as DNA: TGTGCCAGCAGTTCCCTGAAAACGGGGGGCAACTATGGCTACACCTTC. Protein sequence: CASSSLKTGGNYGYTF.

The J gene is TRBJ1-1, the V gene TRBV12-3 or TRBV12-4; D remains unclear. Trimming shortened V by 3 bases and J by 1 base, and 9 bases separated the two germline ends. This CDR3 spans 14 amino acids. CDR3 nucleotides: TGTGCCAGCAGTTTGGACGTAGAGAACACTGAAGCTTTCTTT. Protein sequence: CASSLDVENTEAFF.

The rearrangement joins TRBV6-1 to TRBJ2-7; no clear D. Trimming took 1 base from V and 2 from J, leaving 15 bases between them. This CDR3 is built from 16 residues. CDR1 and CDR2 from the germline V gene are MNHNS and SASEGT. The CDR3 region has the DNA TGTGCCAGCAGTGAAGAATGGAAACTACTCACCTACGAGCAGTACTTC. Translation gives CASSEEWKLLTYEQYF.

This clonotype has at least ten counts. V gene TRBV4-2 combines with J gene TRBJ1-1; TRBD1 aligns across 7 bases. The junction had 2 bases not matched to a gene; V was cut back by 1 base and J by 0 bases. There are 15 residues in the CDR3. Germline CDR1 is LGHNA and CDR2 is YNFKEQ. CDR3 protein: CASSQATGLNTEAFF. In DNA, the CDR3 is TGTGCCAGCAGCCAAGCGACAGGGTTGAACACTGAAGCTTTCTTT.

V gene TRBV25-1 combines with J gene TRBJ2-7; 8 bases agree with TRBD2. Germline CDR1 reads MGHDK; CDR2 reads SYGVNS. The CDR3 extends over 15 amino acids. The J segment lost 3 bases and the V segment lost 5 bases, leaving 9 bases of the junction unmatched. DNA for the CDR3: TGTGCCAGCAGTAAACCGGGACTAGACTACTACGAGCAGTACTTC. Its translation is CASSKPGLDYYEQYF.

This clonotype has only a few counts. The chain has TRBV24-1 and TRBJ1-1; no definite D call. Per germline, CDR1 KGHDR and CDR2 SFDVKD. The CDR3 totals 13 residues. CDR3 amino acids: CVSAGELNTEAFF. Written as DNA, the CDR3 is TGTGTTAGCGCGGGAGAGTTAAACACTGAAGCTTTCTTT.

This clonotype was counted many times. The rearrangement uses TRBV12-3 or TRBV12-4 and TRBJ2-7, with 7 bases fitting TRBD1. This CDR3 contains 13 residues. V lost 6 bases to trimming and J lost 7 bases; unmatched junction nucleotides: 9. This chain's CDR3 is CASSPTTGDEQYF. CDR3 nucleotide sequence: TGTGCCAGCAGCCCTACTACAGGGGATGAGCAGTACTTC.

This clonotype has at least ten counts. V usage is TRBV6-6 and J usage is TRBJ1-4, with D possibly being TRBD1 (6 bases). The germline V gene encodes CDR1 MNHNY and CDR2 SVGAGI (reference sequence). The V and J ends lost 7 bases and 7 bases respectively, with 22 bases between them. CDR3 length equals 16 residues. CDR3 nucleotides: TGTGCCAGCACCGATCCAACGGGGGCGCTGGGTGAAAAACTGTTTTTT. Amino acid sequence: CASTDPTGALGEKLFF.

This clonotype has ten or more counts. The chain has TRBV10-3 and TRBJ1-4, with no clear D. V was shortened by 3 bases and J by 6 bases, with 8 bases between the two germline ends. The CDR3 spans 13 residues. Germline V gene lookup returns CDR1 ENHRY and CDR2 SYGVKD. The CDR3 protein is CAISESRDEKLFF. The CDR3 nucleotides read TGTGCCATCAGTGAAAGCCGGGATGAAAAACTGTTTTTT.

This clonotype showed up just a few times. This chain connects TRBV7-9 to TRBJ1-6; possible D gene TRBD1, 6 bases. V dropped 3 bases and J dropped 7 bases, with 10 bases sitting between them. Germline loops: CDR1 SEHNR, CDR2 FQNEAQ (reference sequence). The CDR3 sequence is 14 residues long. This CDR3 reads CASSFIGGNSPLHF. As DNA, the CDR3 is TGTGCCAGCAGCTTTATAGGGGGGAATTCACCCCTCCACTTT.

J is TRBJ2-3 and V is TRBV6-4, with D uncertain. Germline CDR1 reads MRHNA; CDR2 reads SNTAGT. Trimming pared 3 bases from V and 1 base from J, leaving 8 bases between. This CDR3 has 14 amino acids. This chain's CDR3 is CASSEVLGTDTQYF. The CDR3 coding sequence is TGTGCCAGCAGTGAGGTGTTGGGCACAGATACGCAGTATTTT.